This TCR beta chain was recorded in a study of control samples from healthy donors and cancer patients. Clones were sequenced by immunoSEQ multiplex PCR, and TCRdb holds only the in-frame ones, with some missing. The data hold more than 150,000 clones, with around 93% observed a single time. V lost 6 bases and J 10 bases, leaving 13 bases between the germline ends. Germline V gives CDR1 SNHLY, CDR2 FYNNEI. The CDR3 runs 12 residues. Material: blood. This chain joins TRBV2 and TRBJ2-1, with D unresolved. The source is a man younger than 35 in good health. CDR3 in amino acids: CASRTRLMEQFF. The CDR3 coding sequence is TGTGCCAGCAGGACCCGACTTATGGAGCAGTTCTTC.